These T cell receptor beta chains were read from a single sample in a study of blood T cell repertoires in COVID-19. The repertoire was sequenced with immunoSEQ multiplex PCR; TCRdb's copy has only in-frame clones and lacks some. There are around 400,000 clones in the sample; about 89% occur only once, and under 11% lies in the top ten. Sequencing was done on a sample of peripheral blood. Receptors were obtained from a woman aged 25 to 39 with COVID-19, enrolled during active disease. Both conserved end residues are part of each CDR3. Fields, in order: CDR3 protein, CDR3 DNA, V gene, D gene, clone size, J gene. The D gene is left open where the match is weak. Expanded clones are given a class, and other clones once, few, many or no size at all.

cdr3_aa: CASSVDRETGELFF; cdr3_nt: TGTGCCAGCAGCGTCGACAGGGAAACCGGGGAGCTGTTTTTT; v_call: TRBV11-2; d_call: TRBD1; clone_size: -; j_call: TRBJ2-2
cdr3_aa: CASRGLDTEAFF; cdr3_nt: TGTGCCAGCCGGGGACTGGACACTGAAGCTTTCTTT; v_call: TRBV6-5; d_call: -; clone_size: -; j_call: TRBJ1-1
cdr3_aa: CASSWAGASYEQYF; cdr3_nt: TGTGCCAGTAGTTGGGCAGGGGCGTCCTACGAGCAGTACTTC; v_call: TRBV19; d_call: -; clone_size: -; j_call: TRBJ2-7
cdr3_aa: CASSLGGRAPAYEQYF; cdr3_nt: TGTGCCAGCAGCTTAGGCGGGAGGGCCCCTGCCTACGAGCAGTACTTC; v_call: TRBV7-2; d_call: TRBD2; clone_size: -; j_call: TRBJ2-7
cdr3_aa: CASGREDQTQYF; cdr3_nt: TGTGCCAGCGGTCGGGAGGACCAGACCCAGTACTTC; v_call: TRBV2; d_call: TRBD2; clone_size: -; j_call: TRBJ2-5
cdr3_aa: CASSYEGALAKNIQYF; cdr3_nt: TGTGCCAGCAGTTACGAGGGGGCCCTAGCCAAAAACATTCAGTACTTC; v_call: TRBV6-6; d_call: TRBD1; clone_size: -; j_call: TRBJ2-4
cdr3_aa: CASSATWQGNEQFF; cdr3_nt: TGTGCCAGCAGTGCCACTTGGCAGGGCAATGAGCAGTTCTTC; v_call: TRBV2; d_call: -; clone_size: -; j_call: TRBJ2-1
cdr3_aa: CASSRSLGTGNNEKLFF; cdr3_nt: TGCGCCAGCAGCCGATCCCTCGGGACAGGGAATAATGAAAAACTGTTTTTT; v_call: TRBV4-1; d_call: TRBD1; clone_size: -; j_call: TRBJ1-4
cdr3_aa: CASSLARQGTNSYNEQFF; cdr3_nt: TGCGCCAGCAGCTTAGCCCGACAGGGGACTAACTCCTACAATGAGCAGTTCTTC; v_call: TRBV5-1; d_call: -; clone_size: -; j_call: TRBJ2-1
cdr3_aa: CASASVGAEGETQYF; cdr3_nt: TGCGCCAGCGCCAGTGTAGGGGCGGAAGGAGAGACCCAGTACTTC; v_call: TRBV23-1; d_call: -; clone_size: -; j_call: TRBJ2-5
cdr3_aa: CASYPGGARETQYF; cdr3_nt: TGTGCCAGCTACCCTGGAGGGGCTCGGGAGACCCAGTACTTC; v_call: TRBV21-1; d_call: -; clone_size: -; j_call: TRBJ2-5
cdr3_aa: CATSSVRDRVYEQYF; cdr3_nt: TGTGCCACCAGCAGTGTCCGGGACAGGGTCTACGAGCAGTACTTC; v_call: TRBV15; d_call: TRBD1; clone_size: -; j_call: TRBJ2-7
cdr3_aa: CASSIGVGGTGELFF; cdr3_nt: TGTGCCAGTAGTATTGGAGTAGGAGGGACCGGGGAGCTGTTTTTT; v_call: TRBV19; d_call: -; clone_size: once; j_call: TRBJ2-2
cdr3_aa: CASSLAAGSNTEAFF; cdr3_nt: TGTGCCAGCAGCTTGGCCGCGGGGAGTAACACTGAAGCTTTCTTT; v_call: TRBV5-4; d_call: -; clone_size: -; j_call: TRBJ1-1
cdr3_aa: CATSDSASGFPYEQYF; cdr3_nt: TGTGCCACCAGTGATTCGGCTAGCGGTTTCCCTTACGAGCAGTACTTC; v_call: TRBV24-1; d_call: TRBD2; clone_size: -; j_call: TRBJ2-7
cdr3_aa: CASGLYGSTDTQYF; cdr3_nt: TGTGCTAGTGGTCTGTACGGTAGCACAGATACGCAGTATTTT; v_call: TRBV12-5; d_call: -; clone_size: -; j_call: TRBJ2-3
cdr3_aa: CASSLEHDNEQFF; cdr3_nt: TGCGCCAGCAGCTTGGAACACGACAATGAGCAGTTCTTC; v_call: TRBV5-1; d_call: -; clone_size: medium-sized; j_call: TRBJ2-1
cdr3_aa: CSVARGREQYF; cdr3_nt: TGCAGCGTTGCCAGGGGGCGCGAGCAGTACTTC; v_call: TRBV29-1; d_call: TRBD1; clone_size: -; j_call: TRBJ2-7
cdr3_aa: CASSPHVGASSGANVLTF; cdr3_nt: TGTGCCAGCAGTCCACACGTGGGGGCATCCTCTGGGGCCAACGTCCTGACTTTC; v_call: TRBV27; d_call: -; clone_size: -; j_call: TRBJ2-6
cdr3_aa: CASSPGHFGQETQYF; cdr3_nt: TGTGCCAGCAGCCCCGGACACTTCGGGCAAGAGACCCAGTACTTC; v_call: TRBV5-5; d_call: -; clone_size: -; j_call: TRBJ2-5
cdr3_aa: CASSELGVLAKNIQYF; cdr3_nt: TGTGCCAGCAGTGAATTAGGGGTTTTAGCCAAAAACATTCAGTACTTC; v_call: TRBV2; d_call: -; clone_size: -; j_call: TRBJ2-4
cdr3_aa: CASSTGGRPGYTF; cdr3_nt: TGTGCCAGCAGCACCGGGGGGCGCCCGGGCTACACCTTC; v_call: TRBV28; d_call: -; clone_size: -; j_call: TRBJ1-2
cdr3_aa: CASSHSGGSYNEQFF; cdr3_nt: TGTGCCAGCAGCCACTCGGGGGGCTCCTACAATGAGCAGTTCTTC; v_call: TRBV3-1/TRBV3-2; d_call: TRBD2; clone_size: -; j_call: TRBJ2-1
cdr3_aa: CSVVGTRAYEQYF; cdr3_nt: TGCAGCGTTGTAGGGACTAGGGCCTACGAGCAGTACTTC; v_call: TRBV29-1; d_call: TRBD2; clone_size: -; j_call: TRBJ2-7
cdr3_aa: CASSEAELGQYF; cdr3_nt: TGTGCCAGCAGTGAAGCGGAGCTAGGGCAGTACTTC; v_call: TRBV6-1; d_call: -; clone_size: -; j_call: TRBJ2-7
cdr3_aa: CASSYPTGRGREKLFF; cdr3_nt: TGTGCCAGCAGTTACCCAACCGGGAGGGGAAGGGAAAAACTGTTTTTT; v_call: TRBV6-2/TRBV6-3; d_call: -; clone_size: -; j_call: TRBJ1-4
cdr3_aa: CASSLMAGEVGEQYF; cdr3_nt: TGCGCCAGCAGCTTGATGGCCGGAGAGGTCGGCGAGCAGTACTTC; v_call: TRBV5-1; d_call: -; clone_size: -; j_call: TRBJ2-7
cdr3_aa: CATSDYSYGGYTF; cdr3_nt: TGTGCCACCAGTGATTACAGTTATGGGGGCTACACCTTC; v_call: TRBV24-1; d_call: -; clone_size: -; j_call: TRBJ1-2
cdr3_aa: CASSFRQDRYEQYF; cdr3_nt: TGTGCCAGCAGTTTTCGACAGGACCGCTACGAGCAGTACTTC; v_call: TRBV28; d_call: -; clone_size: -; j_call: TRBJ2-7
cdr3_aa: CSASIIETQYF; cdr3_nt: TGCAGTGCTAGTATCATTGAGACCCAGTACTTC; v_call: TRBV20-1; d_call: -; clone_size: -; j_call: TRBJ2-5
cdr3_aa: CASSLSRGYSYEQYF; cdr3_nt: TGTGCCAGCAGCTTATCCAGGGGCTACTCCTACGAGCAGTACTTC; v_call: TRBV13; d_call: -; clone_size: -; j_call: TRBJ2-7
cdr3_aa: CASSAMGHSGNTIYF; cdr3_nt: TGCGCCAGCAGCGCAATGGGACACTCTGGAAACACCATATATTTT; v_call: TRBV5-1; d_call: -; clone_size: -; j_call: TRBJ1-3
cdr3_aa: CASSRGYRSTEAFF; cdr3_nt: TGTGCCAGCAGCCGTGGTTACAGGAGTACTGAAGCTTTCTTT; v_call: TRBV7-2; d_call: -; clone_size: -; j_call: TRBJ1-1
cdr3_aa: CATSRDLGEALEQYF; cdr3_nt: TGTGCCACCAGCAGAGATCTAGGGGAGGCCCTCGAGCAGTACTTC; v_call: TRBV15; d_call: -; clone_size: -; j_call: TRBJ2-7
cdr3_aa: CASSQDFHGETGVLSTEAFF; cdr3_nt: TGCGCCAGCAGCCAAGATTTTCATGGGGAGACAGGGGTTCTAAGCACTGAAGCTTTCTTT; v_call: TRBV4-3; d_call: TRBD1; clone_size: -; j_call: TRBJ1-1
cdr3_aa: CASSPGTGTDTQYF; cdr3_nt: TGTGCCAGCAGCCCCGGGACAGGCACAGATACGCAGTATTTT; v_call: TRBV3-1/TRBV3-2; d_call: TRBD1; clone_size: -; j_call: TRBJ2-3